Following are 13 T cell receptor beta chains from one sample sequenced in a study of blood T cell repertoires in COVID-19. The method was immunoSEQ multiplex PCR; TCRdb's version includes in-frame clones alone and lacks a portion of them. The table lists 240,000 or so clones, approximately 90% of them singletons. Sequencing input: PBMCs or T cells enriched from blood (not recorded which). The source of these receptors is a man aged 45-65 years who had been exposed to COVID-19.

V and J are TRBV5-1 and TRBJ1-1, with TRBD1 matching 8 bases. CDR1 is SGHRS and CDR2 is YFSETQ in the germline V gene. This CDR3 spans 16 amino acids. V gave up 4 bases and J gave up 4 bases; unmatched junction bases: 12. CDR3 region: CASSTLPGQGTTEAFF. The DNA for the CDR3 is TGCGCCAGCAGCACCCTCCCCGGACAGGGCACCACTGAAGCTTTCTTT.

The J gene is TRBJ1-1, the V gene TRBV18; D not certain. Trimming removed 1 base at V and 2 bases at J, with 14 bases between. Germline CDR1 reads KGHSH; CDR2 reads LQKENI. This CDR3 is 16 amino acids long. Written as DNA, the CDR3 is TGTGCCAGCTCACCACGGACTGCCCATACAAACACTGAAGCTTTCTTT. Amino acids: CASSPRTAHTNTEAFF.

The V and J genes are TRBV2 and TRBJ1-2; D possibly corresponds to TRBD1 (5 bases). The CDR3 is 12 residues long. V was cut by 10 bases and J by 3 bases, with 12 bases left in between. Germline CDR1 and CDR2: SNHLY and FYNNEI. CDR3 residues: CATADRDYGYTF. In DNA form, the CDR3 reads TGTGCCACTGCCGACAGAGACTATGGCTACACCTTC.

The chain employs TRBV11-3 and TRBJ2-6; D gene ambiguous. V shed 6 bases and J shed 4 bases, with 13 bases lying between them. Germline assignment: CDR1 SGHNT and CDR2 YENEEA. The CDR3 consists of 15 residues. The CDR3 is CASSLRSNGANVLTF. The CDR3 DNA reads as TGTGCCAGCAGTTTGCGTTCGAACGGGGCCAACGTCCTGACTTTC.

The gene calls are TRBV18 and TRBJ1-2, with D hard to call. The CDR3 runs 15 residues. V was cut by 4 bases and J by 4 bases, with 16 bases left in between. Germline V gives CDR1 KGHSH, CDR2 LQKENI. CDR3 bases: TGTGCCAGCTCACTGTCGGACGGACTAACCTATGGCTACACCTTC. It specifies CASSLSDGLTYGYTF.

This sequence joins TRBV2 and TRBJ2-7; no clear D gene. Germline V gene data show CDR1 as SNHLY and CDR2 as FYNNEI. The ends were cut back, 3 bases at V and 1 base at J, with 10 bases in the middle. This CDR3 has 14 residues. The CDR3 DNA reads as TGTGCCAGCAGTGATAACAGTTTTTCCTACGAGCAGTACTTC. Protein: CASSDNSFSYEQYF.

J is TRBJ1-5 and V is TRBV28; maybe TRBD1 (5 bases). V lost 0 bases and J lost 0, with 9 bases in between. Germline loops: CDR1 MDHEN, CDR2 SYDVKM. CDR3 size: 16 residues. The CDR3 loop reads CASSLWGGSSNQPQHF. CDR3 DNA sequence: TGTGCCAGCAGTTTATGGGGGGGTAGTAGCAATCAGCCCCAGCATTTT.

This sequence joins TRBV9 and TRBJ2-5; D remains unclear. CDR1 is SGDLS, CDR2 YYNGEE, per germline. The CDR3 sequence is 14 residues long. V shed 0 bases and J shed 0 bases, with 6 bases lying between them. CDR3 sequence: CASSVGQNQETQYF. The CDR3 coding sequence is TGTGCCAGCAGCGTAGGGCAGAACCAAGAGACCCAGTACTTC.

This clone has only one observation. V and J are TRBV2 and TRBJ1-2; D is undetermined. Trimming cost V 7 bases and J 2 bases, with 17 bases left between them. The CDR3 consists of 15 residues. Germline V CDR1 and CDR2: SNHLY, FYNNEI. Here the CDR3 DNA reads TGTGCCAGCACCAGAAGAGGCACTTTCAACTATGGCTACACCTTC. Translated: CASTRRGTFNYGYTF. Full variable domain (outside the CDR3, taken from reference TRBV2 and TRBJ1-2): EPEVTQTPSHQVTQMGQEVILRCVPISNHLYFYWYRQILGQKVEFLVSFYNNEISEKSEIFDDQFSVERPDGSNFTLKIRSTKLEDSAMYFCASTRRGTFNYGYTFGSGTRLTVV.

The chain has TRBV5-4 and TRBJ2-1, with TRBD2 matching 7 bases. This CDR3 is 14 amino acids long. From germline, CDR1 is SGHNT and CDR2 YYREEE (reference sequence). V was clipped by 2 bases and J by 10 bases; unmatched bases: 9. CDR3 sequence (DNA): TGTGCCAGCAGCTTCGCTCTAGCGGCTGGGGAGCAGTTCTTC. Translated, it gives CASSFALAAGEQFF.

This clone has a single count. The CDR3 DNA reads as TGTGCCAGCAGCTTAAATTACGGGGGGGGCACAGATACGCAGTATTTT. As protein: CASSLNYGGGTDTQYF. The V and J genes are TRBV13 and TRBJ2-3; 8 nucleotides agree with TRBD2. The V gene's germline CDR1 is PRHDT and CDR2 FYEKMQ (reference sequence). This CDR3 has 16 amino acids. V trimming: 2 bases; J trimming: 1 base; junction bases outside the gene matches: 5. The full variable domain, its missing parts supplied by reference TRBV13 and TRBJ2-3, is AAGVIQSPRHLIKEKRETATLKCYPIPRHDTVYWYQQGPGQDPQFLISFYEKMQSDKGSIPDRFSAQQFSDYHSELNMSSLELGDSALYFCASSLNYGGGTDTQYFGPGTRLTVL.

CDR3 DNA sequence: TGTGCCAGCATAGGGCCTTTTACTAGCTCCTACGAGCAGTACGTC. Its translation: CASIGPFTSSYEQYV. The V and J genes are TRBV2 and TRBJ2-7; maybe TRBD2 (5 bases). The CDR3 covers 15 residues. V was pared by 7 bases and J by 0 bases, with 16 bases between. CDR1 and CDR2 from the germline V gene are SNHLY and FYNNEI.

The chain carries TRBV19 and TRBJ2-1; 9 positions match TRBD2. The CDR3 has 14 amino acids. Germline CDR1 LNHDA, CDR2 SQIVND (reference sequence). V dropped 4 bases and J dropped 8; count of bases not matched to a gene: 6. As DNA, the CDR3 is TGTGCCAGTAGTACGACCGGGACTAGCCATGAGCAGTTCTTC. Protein sequence: CASSTTGTSHEQFF.